The following is a T cell receptor beta chain sequence with its context. Its antigen has not been determined. Per-nucleotide qualities are absent, and no much larger clonotype sits a single base away. The record originates from a study of blood T cell repertoires in COVID-19 (dated by TCRdb to about 2020). A note on the overall study: Samples from collaborators originated in the United States, Italy and Spain and spanned both the acute and convalescent phases of COVID-19. Samples came from the ongoing ImmuneRACE study (first 160 participants) plus 1,254 subjects from 6 global collaborators. Where available, HLA class I and class II types were taken from metadata supplied by the sample provider and were not determined by assay-based typing. The repertoires were made available in a free public database intended to serve as a resource for research on the immune response to SARS-CoV-2. Deeply sampled blood TCRbeta repertoires from subjects exposed to, actively infected with, or recovered from COVID-19 were included in the dataset. Sample metadata almost always included a de-identified subject ID, COVID-19 status, age in years and sex. The prospective study material was composed of cDNA or gDNA derived from T cells, B-cell-depleted T cells, or PBMCs. Study-level results and caveats: The quantity of clinical and demographic metadata differed by source and by participant and was supplied without curation.

TCRbeta CDR3 regions were amplified from genomic DNA using the immunoSEQ Assay, a bias-controlled multiplex PCR. The authors' pipeline ran thus. Within the assay, amplification of reference gene primers was used to estimate how many nucleated cells each sample contained. To quantify the absolute abundance of each unique TCRbeta CDR3 rearrangement, sequence reads were collapsed and filtered. For each sample, productive Simpson clonality was calculated as the square root of Simpson's diversity index over productive rearrangements. TCRdb carries this immuneACCESS record with in-frame sequences only. Its versions omit some clonotypes, under half of them owing to an unresolved V gene in the studies checked, with the rest unexplained. For V, J and clone size, that table is used; D and trimming come from the DNA. The sample table holds a few hundred thousand clones, of which 84% were seen once. About a sixth of the sample is in the top ten clones.

From cysteine to phenylalanine, the CDR3 is 16 amino acids long. The entry retains the CDR3 DNA only, 48 bases that are in frame from base 1. The CDR1 and CDR2 encoded by the germline V gene are LGHNA and YSLEER. Germline trimming: 4 bases from V, 0 bases from J; junction bases outside gene matches: 5. One collaborating source in Seattle enrolled patients while the patients were actively infected and followed the patients over time throughout the course of disease. The collaborating institutions used their own protocols to collect whole blood in K2EDTA tubes. For TCRbeta analysis, collaborators shipped samples in one of three forms: frozen whole blood, isolated PBMCs, or DNA extracted from either of those sample types.

The clonotype comes from a person aged 70 to 85 with COVID-19, enrolled during active disease. The sequenced material came from peripheral blood. The chain is made from TRBV4-3 and TRBJ2-5; 10 nucleotides in the junction match TRBD2. Here is the DNA: TGCGCCAGCAGCCTCTCCGGGACTAGCGACCAAGAGACCCAGTACTTC. It encodes CASSLSGTSDQETQYF.